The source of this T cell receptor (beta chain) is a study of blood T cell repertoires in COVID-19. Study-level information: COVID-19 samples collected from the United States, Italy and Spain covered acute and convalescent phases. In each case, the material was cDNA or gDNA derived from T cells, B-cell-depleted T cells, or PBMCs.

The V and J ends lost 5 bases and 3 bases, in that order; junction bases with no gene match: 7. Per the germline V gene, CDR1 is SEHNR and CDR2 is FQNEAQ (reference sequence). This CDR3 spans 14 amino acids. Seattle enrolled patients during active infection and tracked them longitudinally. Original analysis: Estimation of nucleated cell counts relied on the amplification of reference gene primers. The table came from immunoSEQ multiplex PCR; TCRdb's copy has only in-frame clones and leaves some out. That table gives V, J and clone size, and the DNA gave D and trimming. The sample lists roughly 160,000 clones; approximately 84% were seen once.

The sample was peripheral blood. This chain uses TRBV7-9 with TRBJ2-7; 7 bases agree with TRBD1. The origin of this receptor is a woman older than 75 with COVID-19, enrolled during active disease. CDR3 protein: CASSTTGKDYEQYF. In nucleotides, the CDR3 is TGTGCCAGCAGCACGACAGGGAAGGACTACGAGCAGTACTTC.